This TCR beta chain appears in the sequencing data of a study of blood T cell repertoires in COVID-19. Overall study: Researchers got acute and convalescent COVID-19 samples from the United States, Italy and Spain. PBMCs, B-cell-depleted T cells, or T cells were the source of the cDNA or gDNA that made up the material.

In the study's own analysis: Estimates of nucleated cell counts were drawn from the amplification of reference gene primers. Sequencing used immunoSEQ multiplex PCR; TCRdb keeps in-frame clones, though not all of them. V, J and clone size derive from that table, while D and trimming were established from the DNA sequence. The sample comprises about 250,000 clones, over 75% of which are singletons, and approximately 0.94% rests with the top ten. The CDR3 extends over 14 amino acids. The germline gives CDR1 LNHDA, CDR2 SQIVND (reference sequence). V gave up 5 bases and J gave up 6 bases; unmatched junction bases: 7. Seattle cases were enrolled at active infection and followed longitudinally.

This chain connects TRBV19 to TRBJ1-5; 7 bases fit TRBD1. This TCR came from a human donor with COVID-19, enrolled during active disease. The donor label of this sample is uncertain. The sequenced sample consisted of peripheral blood. The CDR3 reads CASSEQGVSQPQHF. Written as DNA, the CDR3 is TGTGCCAGTAGTGAGCAGGGGGTAAGTCAGCCCCAGCATTTT. Based on the CDR3 plus reference TRBV19 and TRBJ1-5, the full variable domain is DGGITQSPKYLFRKEGQNVTLSCEQNLNHDAMYWYRQDPGQGLRLIYYSQIVNDFQKGDIAEGYSVSREKKESFPLTVTSAQKNPTAFYLCASSEQGVSQPQHFGDGTRLSIL.